Following are 21 T cell receptor beta chains from one sample sequenced in a study of patients and donors after allogeneic stem cell transplantation. TCRdb fed the RT-PCR reads into MiXCR, producing one record per CDR3 protein. The sample carries approximately 140,000 distinct CDR3 sequences, approximately 40% recorded once. Material: blood, either unsorted or a sorted T cell fraction (not recorded which). All receptors derive from a human donor who was either an allogeneic HSCT recipient or a stem cell or donor lymphocyte infusion donor (not recorded which). It is not recorded whose cells these are; they may come from a transplant donor.

This clonotype was detected only once. The chain has TRBV6-5 and TRBJ2-3; no reliable D call. V gave up 2 bases and J gave up 1 base, with 4 bases separating them. The CDR3 spans 13 residues. Germline V gives CDR1 MNHEY, CDR2 SVGAGI. CDR3 protein: CASSYEGTDTQYF. Here the CDR3 DNA reads TGTGCCAGCAGTTACGAGGGCACAGATACGCAGTATTTT.

This clonotype occurred a few times. The genes are TRBV27 and TRBJ1-1, with TRBD1 as a possible D gene (6 bases). Trimming cost V 2 bases and J 0 bases, with 16 bases left between them. Germline CDR1 and CDR2: MNHEY and SMNVEV (reference sequence). The CDR3 covers 17 residues. The DNA of the CDR3 is TGTGCCAGCAGTTTAAGAGTGGGGGCTCCTTTGAACACTGAAGCTTTCTTT. Residues: CASSLRVGAPLNTEAFF.

This clonotype was counted between two and nine times. V is TRBV5-1 and J is TRBJ1-5; D is unresolved. V was cut by 0 bases and J by 0 bases, with 16 bases left in between. Looked up from germline, CDR1 is SGHRS and CDR2 is YFSETQ. The CDR3 is 18 amino acids. The CDR3 here is CASSLGSVGRNSNQPQHF. The CDR3 bases are TGCGCCAGCAGCTTGGGTAGTGTTGGCAGGAATAGCAATCAGCCCCAGCATTTT.

The gene calls are TRBV10-2 and TRBJ1-5; D is ambiguous. Trimming cost V 0 bases and J 3 bases, with 12 bases left between them. The CDR3 has 16 amino acids. The germline V gene has CDR1 WSHSY and CDR2 SAAADI. The CDR3 loop reads CASSESMAGSNQPQHF. The CDR3 nucleotides are TGCGCCAGCAGTGAGTCGATGGCAGGCTCCAATCAGCCCCAGCATTTT.

This clonotype has a handful of counts. The chain combines TRBV14 with TRBJ2-1; the match to TRBD1 covers 12 bases. The germline CDR1 and CDR2 sequences are SGHDN and FVKESK. After removal of 5 bases from V and 0 bases from J, the junction contained 8 bases not matched to a gene. The CDR3 runs 18 residues. The CDR3 protein is CASSTGTGGPGSYNEQFF. The CDR3 region has the DNA TGTGCCAGCAGCACCGGGACAGGGGGCCCTGGCTCCTACAATGAGCAGTTCTTC.

This chain links TRBV15 with TRBJ2-7; D not resolved. V lost 0 bases to trimming and J lost 7 bases, with 10 bases between them. CDR1 is LNHNV and CDR2 is YYDKDF in the germline V gene (reference sequence). The CDR3 length is 13 residues. The CDR3 reads CATSRDRASEQYF. For the CDR3, the DNA is TGTGCCACCAGCAGAGATCGGGCATCAGAGCAGTACTTC.

This clonotype has more than one count but fewer than ten. The genes are TRBV5-1 and TRBJ1-6, with 8 bases identical to TRBD1. With V trimmed by 4 bases and J by 8 bases, 5 bases remained unmatched. CDR1 is SGHRS, CDR2 YFSETQ, per germline. This CDR3 is built from 14 residues. The CDR3 region is CASSVDREDSPLHF. The CDR3 DNA reads as TGCGCCAGCAGCGTGGACAGGGAGGATTCACCCCTCCACTTT.

The chain has TRBV15 and TRBJ2-1; 8 bases match TRBD1. The CDR3 length is 14 residues. V dropped 8 bases and J dropped 7; count of bases not matched to a gene: 10. Germline V CDR1 and CDR2: LNHNV, YYDKDF (reference sequence). The CDR3 reads CATSQGALRNEQFF. CDR3 bases: TGTGCCACCTCCCAGGGGGCCCTTAGGAATGAGCAGTTCTTC.

This clonotype came up a few times. The chain is built from TRBV12-3 or TRBV12-4 and TRBJ1-1; 7 bases fit TRBD1. The CDR3 sequence is 15 residues long. The trim removed 1 base at V and 5 bases at J, leaving 7 bases unmatched. CDR3 DNA sequence: TGTGCCAGCAGTTTAGTAATAGGGGGCGAAACTGAAGCTTTCTTT. Protein product: CASSLVIGGETEAFF.

The genes are TRBV4-2 and TRBJ2-3, with 11 bases lining up with TRBD1. The germline V gene has CDR1 LGHNA and CDR2 YNFKEQ. The CDR3 loop spans 16 amino acids. J gave up 4 bases and V 4 bases, and 7 bases lay outside the gene matches. Written as DNA, the CDR3 is TGTGCCAGCAGCCCCTCCAGGACAGGGGGCGCAGATACGCAGTATTTT. This gives the protein CASSPSRTGGADTQYF.

The chain uses TRBV20-1 and TRBJ1-2; the D is unclear. The CDR3 has 14 residues. CDR1 and CDR2 (germline): DFQATT, SNEGSKA (reference sequence). Between the trimmed V and J ends, which lost 2 bases and 6 bases, there was a span of 16 bases. CDR3 region: CSARTRLFSHGYTF. In DNA, the CDR3 is TGCAGTGCTAGAACCCGCCTCTTCTCGCATGGCTACACCTTC.

The rearrangement uses TRBV11-2 and TRBJ1-1; TRBD1 might be the D (5 bases). CDR1 and CDR2 (germline): SGHAT, FQNNGV. The CDR3 spans 18 residues. Trimming removed 6 bases at V and 4 bases at J, with 27 bases between. The CDR3, as DNA: TGTGCCAGCAGGTGGACGGTGCAGGGAGGGTGGGAAGGCACTGAAGCTTTCTTT. This codes for CASRWTVQGGWEGTEAFF. Supplemented by reference TRBV11-2 and TRBJ1-1, the full variable domain reads EAGVAQSPRYKIIEKRQSVAFWCNPISGHATLYWYQQILGQGPKLLIQFQNNGVVDDSQLPKDRFSAERLKGVDSTLKIQPAKLEDSAVYLCASRWTVQGGWEGTEAFFGQGTRLTVV.

This clonotype turned up a few times. This chain connects TRBV12-3 or TRBV12-4 to TRBJ1-6; tentative D call: TRBD1 (6 bases). The V end was cut by 5 bases, the J end by 3 bases, with 17 bases between. The CDR3 has 17 amino acids. The CDR3 reads CASSPFGGADYNSPLHF. CDR3 DNA sequence: TGTGCCAGCAGTCCCTTTGGGGGGGCTGACTATAATTCACCCCTCCACTTT.

The chain carries TRBV20-1 and TRBJ1-1, with D perhaps matching TRBD1 (6 bases). Between the trimmed V and J ends, which lost 0 bases and 4 bases, there was a span of 12 bases. This CDR3 comprises 14 residues. Germline V lookup: CDR1 DFQATT, CDR2 SNEGSKA (reference sequence). DNA for the CDR3: TGCAGTGCTAGAGAGGCAGGGGCCGGCACTGAAGCTTTCTTT. This sequence encodes CSAREAGAGTEAFF.

The chain links TRBV12-3 or TRBV12-4 to TRBJ1-5; a weak D match, TRBD1 (6 bases). The CDR3 has 13 amino acids. The V and J ends lost 6 bases and 8 bases respectively, with 14 bases between them. The DNA for the CDR3 is TGTGCCAGCAGCCAACAGGGTTTGGAGCCCCAGCATTTT. It translates to CASSQQGLEPQHF.

The V and J genes are TRBV20-1 and TRBJ1-5, with 8 positions matching TRBD1. This CDR3 is 17 amino acids long. The V segment lost 1 base and the J segment 1 base; nucleotides outside the gene matches: 9. CDR1 and CDR2 (germline): DFQATT, SNEGSKA (reference sequence). The CDR3 bases are TGCAGTGCTAGAGTCGGGGACAGGACTCACAGCAATCAGCCCCAGCATTTT. This translates into CSARVGDRTHSNQPQHF.

The chain employs TRBV9 and TRBJ2-1; TRBD2 agrees at 9 bases. The CDR3 is 17 amino acids. The germline gives CDR1 SGDLS, CDR2 YYNGEE. The V and J ends lost 0 bases and 3 bases, in that order; junction bases with no gene match: 7. CDR3: CASSVAGGGASYNEQFF. CDR3 nucleotides: TGTGCCAGCAGCGTAGCCGGCGGGGGGGCGAGCTACAATGAGCAGTTCTTC. The full variable domain, completed using reference TRBV9 and TRBJ2-1, is DSGVTQTPKHLITATGQRVTLRCSPRSGDLSVYWYQQSLDQGLQFLIQYYNGEERAKGNILERFSAQQFPDLHSELNLSSLELGDSALYFCASSVAGGGASYNEQFFGPGTRLTVL.

V gene TRBV30 combines with J gene TRBJ1-1; D gene uncertain. Germline assignment: CDR1 GTSNPN and CDR2 SVGIG (reference sequence). CDR3 length: 11 residues. Between the trimmed V and J ends, which lost 8 bases and 3 bases, there was a span of 10 bases. The CDR3 coding sequence is TGTGCCGCCGAGAGGGACACTGAAGCTTTCTTT. Its translation: CAAERDTEAFF.

The gene calls are TRBV12-3 or TRBV12-4 and TRBJ2-1; D tentatively fits TRBD1 or TRBD2 (5 bases each). The CDR3 totals 15 residues. V was pared by 4 bases and J by 6 bases, with 16 bases between. CDR3 residues: CASSSPGSGTNEQFF. The CDR3 DNA is TGTGCCAGCAGTTCCCCCGGTTCAGGGACCAATGAGCAGTTCTTC.

The V and J genes are TRBV5-4 and TRBJ2-2; D not certain. This CDR3 has 14 amino acids. Germline V gene sequence: CDR1 SGHNT, CDR2 YYREEE (reference sequence). Trimming removed 3 bases from V and 3 bases from J, with 9 bases in between. The CDR3 region is CASSSFTYTGELFF. CDR3 nucleotide sequence: TGTGCCAGCAGCTCCTTTACATACACCGGGGAGCTGTTTTTT.

The chain joins TRBV10-3 to TRBJ2-7; no definite D call. V gave up 3 bases and J gave up 1 base, with 10 bases separating them. The CDR3 totals 14 residues. CDR1 ENHRY and CDR2 SYGVKD come from the germline V gene. The CDR3 coding sequence is TGTGCCATCAGTGACGGGCAGGCGTCCTACGAGCAGTACTTC. Protein product: CAISDGQASYEQYF.